Listed here are 27 T cell receptor beta chains from one sample, sequenced in a study of blood T cell repertoires in COVID-19. Clones were read by immunoSEQ multiplex PCR, and TCRdb kept only the in-frame ones, dropping some. The table includes hundreds of thousands of clones, under 90% detected once. The sequencing input was peripheral blood. The receptors originated from a man aged 50 to 60 with COVID-19, enrolled during active disease.

The genes are TRBV28 and TRBJ1-4; D unclear. Trimming removed 1 base from V and 4 bases from J, with 7 bases in between. This CDR3 spans 14 amino acids. Germline CDR1 and CDR2: MDHEN and SYDVKM. CDR3 residues: CASSLYGYNEKLFF. The CDR3 DNA is TGTGCCAGCAGTTTATACGGGTATAATGAAAAACTGTTTTTT.

The chain employs TRBV30 and TRBJ1-1; TRBD1 is a possible D gene (5 bases). The V gene's germline CDR1 is GTSNPN and CDR2 SVGIG (reference sequence). The CDR3 spans 13 residues. V was trimmed by 0 bases and J by 4 bases, leaving 9 bases between them. The CDR3 nucleotides read TGTGCCTGGAGTGTACGGGGGATCACTGAAGCTTTCTTT. Protein sequence: CAWSVRGITEAFF.

Only one count was recorded for this clone. The chain is built from TRBV18 and TRBJ2-3; 9 bases are shared with TRBD2. CDR1 is KGHSH, CDR2 LQKENI, per germline. The CDR3 sequence is 16 residues long. After removal of 2 bases from V and 0 bases from J, the junction contained 3 bases not matched to a gene. DNA of the CDR3: TGTGCCAGCTCACCAGGGCTAGCGGGGAGCACAGATACGCAGTATTTT. Residues: CASSPGLAGSTDTQYF.

The V and J genes are TRBV3-1 (or the pseudogene TRBV3-2) and TRBJ1-1, with 11 bases aligning to TRBD1. In germline, CDR1 is LGHDT, CDR2 YNNKEL (reference sequence). The V gene end was trimmed by 1 base and the J gene end by 3 bases; junction bases not matched to a gene: 4. This CDR3 is 16 amino acids long. The chain's CDR3 is CASSQADRGRDTEAFF. CDR3 coding DNA: TGTGCCAGCAGCCAAGCGGACAGGGGGCGGGACACTGAAGCTTTCTTT.

The gene calls are TRBV2 and TRBJ2-5, with TRBD2 matching over 15 bases. The CDR3 extends over 15 amino acids. The J segment lost 1 base and the V segment lost 8 bases, leaving 2 bases of the junction unmatched. The germline gives CDR1 SNHLY, CDR2 FYNNEI. The CDR3 sequence: CASRGLAGGQETQYF. The CDR3 bases are TGTGCCAGCCGGGGACTAGCGGGGGGCCAAGAGACCCAGTACTTC.

J is TRBJ1-1 and V is TRBV18; D may be TRBD1 (5 bases). Germline CDR1 reads KGHSH; CDR2 reads LQKENI. The CDR3 sequence is 14 residues long. Trimming cost V 2 bases and J 6 bases, with 13 bases left between them. This chain's CDR3 is CASSPVRAVAEAFF. Written as DNA, the CDR3 is TGTGCCAGCTCACCAGTCAGGGCTGTAGCTGAAGCTTTCTTT.

In this sample, this clone turned up once. This sequence joins TRBV4-1 and TRBJ1-2; TRBD1 aligns across 7 bases. The germline V gene encodes CDR1 MGHRA and CDR2 YSYEKL. V shed 1 base, J shed 4 bases, and the junction held 3 bases outside the gene matches. The CDR3 has 14 amino acids. CDR3 loop: CASSQAYRGYGYTF. CDR3 DNA sequence: TGCGCCAGCAGCCAAGCCTACAGGGGCTATGGCTACACCTTC.

This chain connects TRBV28 to TRBJ1-2, with 10 bases aligning to TRBD1. Germline CDR1 reads MDHEN; CDR2 reads SYDVKM. The CDR3 is 14 amino acids. V dropped 5 bases and J dropped 8; count of bases not matched to a gene: 8. The CDR3: CASSPGQGFGGYTF. The CDR3 bases are TGTGCCAGCAGTCCGGGACAGGGGTTCGGAGGCTACACCTTC.

The chain couples TRBV7-9 to TRBJ1-5; maybe TRBD1 (6 bases). Germline assignment: CDR1 SEHNR and CDR2 FQNEAQ (reference sequence). Trimming took 5 bases from V and 1 from J, leaving 12 bases between them. This CDR3 is 15 amino acids long. This chain's CDR3 is CASSQAGVSNQPQHF. The CDR3 coding sequence is TGTGCCAGCAGCCAAGCAGGGGTAAGCAATCAGCCCCAGCATTTT.

For this clone: The same CDR3 arises from other DNA sequences in this sample as well. The gene calls are TRBV7-3 and TRBJ2-2, with a possible D match to TRBD2 (6 bases). Trimming stripped 3 bases from V and 5 bases from J, with 7 bases between. CDR1 is SGHTA, CDR2 FQGTGA, per germline. CDR3 length: 13 amino acids. This CDR3 reads CASSFGGTGELFF. In DNA form, the CDR3 reads TGTGCCAGCAGCTTCGGGGGAACCGGGGAGCTGTTTTTT.

The rearrangement links TRBV5-6 to TRBJ2-7; D is ambiguous. The CDR3 extends over 12 amino acids. The V and J ends lost 4 bases and 6 bases respectively, with 11 bases between them. CDR1 SGHDT and CDR2 YYEEEE come from the germline V gene. CDR3 amino acids: CASSTVSVEQYF. In DNA, the CDR3 is TGTGCCAGCAGCACCGTATCGGTCGAGCAGTACTTC.

The genes are TRBV27 and TRBJ2-2; D gene unclear. The V end was cut by 5 bases, the J end by 0 bases, with 16 bases between. The CDR3 runs 17 residues. Germline lookup yields CDR1 MNHEY and CDR2 SMNVEV (reference sequence). In nucleotides, the CDR3 is TGTGCCAGCAGTCCCCACCTAACAGCACCGAACACCGGGGAGCTGTTTTTT. Its protein product is CASSPHLTAPNTGELFF.

The rearrangement joins TRBV27 to TRBJ2-7, with D possibly being TRBD2 (5 bases). The CDR3 has 14 residues. The germline V gene has CDR1 MNHEY and CDR2 SMNVEV (reference sequence). V shed 8 bases and J shed 2 bases, with 16 bases lying between them. CDR3 DNA: TGTGCCAGCGTCCCTAGAGAGGGAGCCTACGAGCAGTACTTC. As protein: CASVPREGAYEQYF.

The gene calls are TRBV10-1 and TRBJ2-7; 7 bases are shared with TRBD1. V gave up 0 bases and J gave up 1 base; unmatched junction bases: 3. Germline V gene sequence: CDR1 WNHNN, CDR2 SYGVQD (reference sequence). CDR3 length: 15 residues. CDR3 residues: CASSESLTGSYEQYF. The CDR3 bases are TGCGCCAGCAGTGAGTCCCTGACAGGGTCCTACGAGCAGTACTTC.

The rearrangement uses TRBV28 and TRBJ1-2, with 8 bases matching TRBD1. The CDR3 covers 13 residues. Trimming took 5 bases from V and 8 from J; bases not matched to a gene: 7. CDR1 is MDHEN and CDR2 is SYDVKM in the germline V gene. As DNA, the CDR3 is TGTGCCAGCAGTCTCGACAGGGGACGGGGCTACACCTTC. It translates to CASSLDRGRGYTF.

The chain carries TRBV27 and TRBJ2-1, with D tentatively TRBD1 (5 bases). V dropped 4 bases and J dropped 0 bases, with 19 bases sitting between them. Germline assignment: CDR1 MNHEY and CDR2 SMNVEV (reference sequence). CDR3 length: 18 residues. DNA of the CDR3: TGTGCCAGCAGTTCCGCATCATCAGGGTTGAGCTCCTACAATGAGCAGTTCTTC. Translation: CASSSASSGLSSYNEQFF.

The chain recombines TRBV7-7 with TRBJ2-2; TRBD2 matches at 13 bases. The V and J ends lost 5 bases and 6 bases, in that order; junction bases with no gene match: 6. Germline V gene lookup returns CDR1 SSHAT and CDR2 FNYEAQ (reference sequence). The CDR3 consists of 16 residues. The CDR3 region is CASSTPLAGGAGELFF. CDR3 coding DNA: TGTGCCAGCAGCACCCCACTAGCGGGGGGGGCCGGGGAGCTGTTTTTT.

Of note for this clone: Other nucleotide sequences in the sample specify the same CDR3. V and J are TRBV27 and TRBJ1-2; TRBD1 might be the D (5 bases). The V end was cut by 5 bases, the J end by 4 bases, with 8 bases between. The CDR3 sequence is 12 residues long. Germline CDR1 MNHEY, CDR2 SMNVEV (reference sequence). The CDR3 here is CASSPGGYGYTF. As DNA, the CDR3 is TGTGCCAGCAGTCCCGGGGGCTATGGCTACACCTTC.

This sequence joins TRBV3-1 (or the pseudogene TRBV3-2) and TRBJ2-1, with a possible D match to TRBD2 (6 bases). This CDR3 is 15 amino acids long. Trimming cost V 3 bases and J 12 bases, with 21 bases left between them. Germline CDR1 is LGHDT and CDR2 is YNNKEL (reference sequence). CDR3: CASSQGGQVTPAQFF. CDR3 nucleotides: TGTGCCAGCAGCCAGGGGGGTCAAGTGACTCCAGCGCAGTTCTTC.

The rearrangement uses TRBV5-4 and TRBJ1-2; D may be TRBD1 (5 bases). This CDR3 is built from 15 residues. The V gene lost 2 bases and the J gene lost 0 bases, with 11 bases spanning the gap. Germline values: CDR1 SGHNT, CDR2 YYREEE (reference sequence). CDR3 amino acids: CASSLPDRTNYGYTF. CDR3 DNA sequence: TGTGCCAGCAGCTTACCCGACAGAACTAACTATGGCTACACCTTC. Full variable domain (remainder filled in from reference TRBV5-4 and TRBJ1-2): ETGVTQSPTHLIKTRGQQVTLRCSSQSGHNTVSWYQQALGQGPQFIFQYYREEENGRGNFPPRFSGLQFPNYSSELNVNALELDDSALYLCASSLPDRTNYGYTFGSGTRLTVV.

In its sample, this clone was seen a few times. The V gene is TRBV6-5, the J gene TRBJ2-3; D may be TRBD2 (6 bases). Germline V CDR1 and CDR2: MNHEY, SVGAGI. Trimming left V 6 bases short and J 2 bases short, with 15 bases between. The CDR3 length is 15 residues. CDR3 bases: TGTGCCAGCAGGCCAAGCGGGTATATCACAGATACGCAGTATTTT. Translated, it gives CASRPSGYITDTQYF.

This chain connects TRBV20-1 to TRBJ2-1; D is unclear. In germline, CDR1 is DFQATT, CDR2 SNEGSKA (reference sequence). The germline V and J ends were trimmed by 3 bases and 0 bases, with 6 bases remaining between them. The CDR3 covers 13 residues. CDR3 amino acids: CSASGHSYNEQFF. CDR3 DNA sequence: TGCAGTGCTAGTGGGCACTCCTACAATGAGCAGTTCTTC.

The chain couples TRBV15 to TRBJ1-5, with no clear D. CDR1 is LNHNV, CDR2 YYDKDF, per germline (reference sequence). This CDR3 region has 14 residues. The germline V and J ends were trimmed by 1 base and 5 bases, with 9 bases remaining between them. CDR3 loop: CATSRVSGDQPQHF. The DNA of the CDR3 is TGTGCCACCAGCAGAGTCAGTGGAGATCAGCCCCAGCATTTT.

The J gene is TRBJ2-7, the V gene TRBV2; D is ambiguous. Per germline, CDR1 SNHLY and CDR2 FYNNEI. The length of the CDR3 is 12 residues. Trimming cost V 7 bases and J 2 bases, with 9 bases left between them. The DNA for the CDR3 is TGTGCCAGCACCTCACTTACCTACGAGCAGTACTTC. Protein: CASTSLTYEQYF. Full variable domain (missing parts from reference TRBV2 and TRBJ2-7): EPEVTQTPSHQVTQMGQEVILRCVPISNHLYFYWYRQILGQKVEFLVSFYNNEISEKSEIFDDQFSVERPDGSNFTLKIRSTKLEDSAMYFCASTSLTYEQYFGPGTRLTVT.

V and J are TRBV5-1 and TRBJ2-3; TRBD2 might be the D (6 bases). Germline CDR1 and CDR2: SGHRS and YFSETQ. This CDR3 comprises 14 residues. The V and J ends lost 5 bases and 0 bases respectively, with 10 bases between them. The CDR3 sequence is CASSQGGSTDTQYF. CDR3 DNA: TGCGCCAGCAGTCAAGGAGGGAGCACAGATACGCAGTATTTT.

This clone was counted a single time. V gene TRBV14 combines with J gene TRBJ2-1; 7 bases map to TRBD2. Trimming cost V 1 base and J 3 bases; bases outside gene matches: 21. The CDR3 sequence is 21 residues long. CDR1 is SGHDN and CDR2 is FVKESK in the germline V gene. CDR3 protein: CASSQGLTGGNDRDRYNEQFF. DNA for the CDR3: TGTGCCAGCAGCCAAGGCTTGACGGGGGGAAACGACCGAGACCGCTACAATGAGCAGTTCTTC.

The V call is TRBV15, the J call TRBJ2-1, with D perhaps matching TRBD2 (6 bases). V was shortened by 7 bases and J by 0 bases, with 10 bases between the two germline ends. Germline CDR1 and CDR2: LNHNV and YYDKDF (reference sequence). This CDR3 has 14 residues. The CDR3 nucleotides read TGTGCCACCACCTCGGACTACTCCTACAATGAGCAGTTCTTC. Its translation is CATTSDYSYNEQFF.